This T cell receptor (beta chain) was identified during a study of shared clonotypes between healthy human individuals. Data came from immunoSEQ multiplex PCR; TCRdb stores just in-frame clones and leaves some out. Of 550,000 to 800,000 clones in the sample, roughly 70% were seen once. V lost 2 bases, J lost 3 bases, and 11 bases lay in between. CDR1 is SGHVS and CDR2 is FQNEAQ in the germline V gene. The CDR3 is 15 residues long. The rearrangement joins TRBV7-8 to TRBJ1-5; D may be TRBD1 (5 bases). This receptor was taken from a woman aged 25 to 39 in good health. Input material: memory CD4+ T cells sorted from blood. Subset indicated: CD45RA-negative fraction. The CDR3 DNA is TGTGCCAGCAGCTTATTCAGGGACCTCAATCAGCCCCAGCATTTT. It encodes CASSLFRDLNQPQHF.